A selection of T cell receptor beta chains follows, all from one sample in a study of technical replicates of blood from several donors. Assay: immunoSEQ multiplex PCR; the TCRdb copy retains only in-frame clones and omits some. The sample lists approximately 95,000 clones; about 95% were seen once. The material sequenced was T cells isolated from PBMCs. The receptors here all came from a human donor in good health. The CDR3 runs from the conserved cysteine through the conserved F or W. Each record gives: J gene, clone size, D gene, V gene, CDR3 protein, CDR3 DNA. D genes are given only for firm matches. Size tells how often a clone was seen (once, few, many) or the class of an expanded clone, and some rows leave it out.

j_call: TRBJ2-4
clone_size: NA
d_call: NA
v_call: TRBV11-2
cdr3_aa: CASSLVVGLGGLPNIQYF
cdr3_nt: TGTGCCAGCAGCTTAGTAGTGGGATTGGGAGGCCTACCAAACATTCAGTACTTC

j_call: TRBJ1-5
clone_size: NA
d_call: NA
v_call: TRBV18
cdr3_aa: CASSATVHSNQPQHF
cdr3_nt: TGTGCCAGCTCGGCCACAGTCCATAGCAATCAGCCCCAGCATTTT

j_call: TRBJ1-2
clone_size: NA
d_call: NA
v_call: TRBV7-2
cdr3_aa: CASSLEQIYGYTF
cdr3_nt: TGTGCCAGCAGCTTAGAACAGATCTATGGCTACACCTTC

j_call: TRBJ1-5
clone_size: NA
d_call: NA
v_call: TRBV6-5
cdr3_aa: CASTAGGHQPQHF
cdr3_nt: TGTGCCAGCACGGCCGGAGGCCATCAGCCCCAGCATTTT

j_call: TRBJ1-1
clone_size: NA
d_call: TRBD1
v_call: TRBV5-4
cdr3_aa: CASSLGTGGWNTEAFF
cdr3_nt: TGTGCCAGCAGCTTGGGGACAGGGGGCTGGAACACTGAAGCTTTCTTT

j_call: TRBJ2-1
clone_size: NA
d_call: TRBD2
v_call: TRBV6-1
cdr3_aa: CASTSPAGVHNEQFF
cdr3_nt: TGTGCCAGCACCAGTCCGGCGGGAGTACACAATGAGCAGTTCTTC

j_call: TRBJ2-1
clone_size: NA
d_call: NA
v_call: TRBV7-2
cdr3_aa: CASSRGTGLLLVEQFF
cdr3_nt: TGTGCCAGCAGCAGAGGAACAGGTTTACTTTTAGTTGAGCAGTTCTTC

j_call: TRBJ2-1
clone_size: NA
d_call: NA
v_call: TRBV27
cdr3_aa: CASSLGLFSYNEQFF
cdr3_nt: TGTGCCAGCAGTTTAGGTCTATTTTCCTACAATGAGCAGTTCTTC

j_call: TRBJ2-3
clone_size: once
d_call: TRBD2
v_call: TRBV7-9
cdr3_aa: CASSSWALAGEADTQYF
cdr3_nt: TGTGCCAGCAGCTCTTGGGCCCTAGCGGGAGAGGCAGATACGCAGTATTTT

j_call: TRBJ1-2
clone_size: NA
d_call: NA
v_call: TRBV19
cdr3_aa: CASSTGNGYTF
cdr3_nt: TGTGCCAGTAGTACAGGGAACGGCTACACCTTC

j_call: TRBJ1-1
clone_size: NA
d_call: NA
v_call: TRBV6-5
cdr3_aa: CASSPTGPPNTEAFF
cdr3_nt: TGTGCCAGCAGTCCCACAGGCCCCCCGAACACTGAAGCTTTCTTT

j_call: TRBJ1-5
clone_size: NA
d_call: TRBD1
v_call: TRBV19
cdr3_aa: CASSMSFGQGGNQPQHF
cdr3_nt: TGTGCCAGTAGTATGTCATTTGGACAGGGTGGCAATCAGCCCCAGCATTTT

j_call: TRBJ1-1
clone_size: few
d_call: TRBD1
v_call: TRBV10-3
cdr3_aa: CAINLQGDNTEAFF
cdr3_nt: TGTGCCATCAATCTACAGGGGGATAACACTGAAGCTTTCTTT

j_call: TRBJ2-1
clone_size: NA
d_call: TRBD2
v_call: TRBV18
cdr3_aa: CASSPVAGQFYNEQFF
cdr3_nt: TGTGCCAGCTCACCGGTAGCGGGACAATTCTACAATGAGCAGTTCTTC

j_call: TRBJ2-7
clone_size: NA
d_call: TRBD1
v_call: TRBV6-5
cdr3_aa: CASSYSRTGEEQYF
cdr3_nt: TGTGCCAGCAGTTACTCACGGACAGGGGAGGAGCAGTACTTC

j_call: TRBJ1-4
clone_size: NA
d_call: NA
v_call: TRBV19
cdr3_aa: CASSLEMRNEKLFF
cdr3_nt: TGTGCCAGCTCCTTGGAAATGCGGAATGAAAAACTGTTTTTT

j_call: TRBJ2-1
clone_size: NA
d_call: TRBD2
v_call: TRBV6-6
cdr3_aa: CASSRGGPGEQFF
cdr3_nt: TGTGCCAGCAGTCGGGGGGGGCCGGGTGAGCAGTTCTTC

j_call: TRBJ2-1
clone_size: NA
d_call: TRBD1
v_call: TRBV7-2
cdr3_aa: CASSLRTGQPYNEQFF
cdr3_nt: TGTGCCAGCAGCTTAAGGACGGGACAGCCCTACAATGAGCAGTTCTTC

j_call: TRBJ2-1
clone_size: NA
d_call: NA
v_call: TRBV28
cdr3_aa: CASSPDLYSYNEQFF
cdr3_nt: TGTGCCAGCAGTCCTGACTTGTACTCCTACAATGAGCAGTTCTTC

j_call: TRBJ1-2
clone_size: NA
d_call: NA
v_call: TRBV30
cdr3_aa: CAWKIPVFYGYTF
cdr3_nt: TGTGCCTGGAAAATCCCGGTCTTCTATGGCTACACCTTC

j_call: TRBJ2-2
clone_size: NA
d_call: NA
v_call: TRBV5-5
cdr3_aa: CASSFLLHTGELFF
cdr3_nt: TGTGCCAGCAGCTTTCTACTCCACACCGGGGAGCTGTTTTTT

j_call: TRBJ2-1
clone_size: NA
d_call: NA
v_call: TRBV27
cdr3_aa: CASSLLGGDSSYNEQFF
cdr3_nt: TGTGCCAGCAGTTTACTAGGGGGGGATAGCTCCTACAATGAGCAGTTCTTC

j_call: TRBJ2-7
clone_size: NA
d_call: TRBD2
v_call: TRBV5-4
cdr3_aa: CASSLAGGLNEQYF
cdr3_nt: TGTGCCAGCAGCTTGGCGGGGGGGTTAAACGAGCAGTACTTC

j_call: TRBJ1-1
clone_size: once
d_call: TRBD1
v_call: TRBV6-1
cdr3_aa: CASSEAGTGNTEAFF
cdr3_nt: TGTGCCAGCAGTGAAGCCGGGACAGGGAACACTGAAGCTTTCTTT

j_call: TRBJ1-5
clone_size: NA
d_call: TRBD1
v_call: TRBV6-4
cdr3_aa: CASSPDRGQPQHF
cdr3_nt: TGTGCCAGCAGTCCGGACAGGGGCCAGCCCCAGCATTTT

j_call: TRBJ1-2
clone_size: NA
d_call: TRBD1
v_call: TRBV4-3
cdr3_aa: CASSQVRQGAGYGYTF
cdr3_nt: TGCGCCAGCAGCCAAGTTCGACAGGGGGCGGGGTATGGCTACACCTTC

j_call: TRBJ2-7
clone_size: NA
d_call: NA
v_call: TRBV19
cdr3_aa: CASSLTASGHYYYEQYF
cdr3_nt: TGTGCCAGTAGCTTAACGGCAAGCGGGCACTACTACTACGAGCAGTACTTC

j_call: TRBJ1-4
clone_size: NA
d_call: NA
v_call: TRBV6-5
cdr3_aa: CASSRSATNEKLFF
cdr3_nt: TGTGCCAGCAGTAGGAGTGCAACTAATGAAAAACTGTTTTTT

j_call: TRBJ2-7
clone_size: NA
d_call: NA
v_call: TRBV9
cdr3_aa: CASSLNNGQIVLSSYEQYF
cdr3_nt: TGTGCCAGCAGCCTCAATAACGGACAGATTGTACTAAGCTCCTACGAGCAGTACTTC

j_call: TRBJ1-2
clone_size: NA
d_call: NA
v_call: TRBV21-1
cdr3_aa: CASSTGDYGYTF
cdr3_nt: TGTGCCAGCAGCACCGGAGACTATGGCTACACCTTC

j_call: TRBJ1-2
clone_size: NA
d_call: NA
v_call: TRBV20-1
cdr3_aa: CSARSGEGYTF
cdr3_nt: TGCAGTGCTAGATCGGGAGAGGGCTACACCTTC

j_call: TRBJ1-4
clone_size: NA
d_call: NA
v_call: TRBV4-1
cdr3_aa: CASSQRRDRLNEKLFF
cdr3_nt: TGCGCCAGCAGCCAGAGGAGAGACAGGCTAAATGAAAAACTGTTTTTT

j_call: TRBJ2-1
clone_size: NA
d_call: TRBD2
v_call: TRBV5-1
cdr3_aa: CASSPAAGTSGSNEQFF
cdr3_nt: TGCGCCAGCAGCCCGGCTGCCGGGACTAGCGGGTCCAATGAGCAGTTCTTC

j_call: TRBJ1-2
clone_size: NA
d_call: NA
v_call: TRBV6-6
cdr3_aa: CASSAGYSYTF
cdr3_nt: TGTGCCAGCAGTGCAGGGTATAGCTACACCTTC

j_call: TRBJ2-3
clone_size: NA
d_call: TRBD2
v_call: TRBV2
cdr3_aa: CASSVLASGSGDTQYF
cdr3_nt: TGTGCCAGCAGTGTTTTAGCTAGCGGGTCGGGAGATACGCAGTATTTT

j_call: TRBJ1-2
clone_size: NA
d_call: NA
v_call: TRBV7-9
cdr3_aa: CASSPKAAGEDGYTF
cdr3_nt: TGTGCCAGCAGCCCCAAGGCGGCAGGGGAAGACGGCTACACCTTC

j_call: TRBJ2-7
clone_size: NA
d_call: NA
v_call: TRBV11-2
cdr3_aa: CASSLLEAPYEQYF
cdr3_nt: TGTGCCAGCAGCTTACTCGAGGCACCCTACGAGCAGTACTTC

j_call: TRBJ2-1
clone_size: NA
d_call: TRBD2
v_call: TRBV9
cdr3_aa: CASSGSGRRYNEQFF
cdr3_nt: TGTGCCAGCAGCGGGAGCGGGAGAAGATACAATGAGCAGTTCTTC

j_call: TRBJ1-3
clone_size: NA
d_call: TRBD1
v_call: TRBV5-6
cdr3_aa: CASNPRGPGNTIYF
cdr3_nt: TGTGCCAGCAACCCCAGGGGGCCTGGAAACACCATATATTTT

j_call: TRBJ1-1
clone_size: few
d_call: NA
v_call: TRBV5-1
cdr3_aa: CASSPDEGLSYTEAFF
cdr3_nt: TGCGCCAGCAGCCCCGACGAGGGCCTCTCGTACACTGAAGCTTTCTTT

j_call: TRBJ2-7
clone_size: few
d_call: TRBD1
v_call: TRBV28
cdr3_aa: CASQGQATYEQYF
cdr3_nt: TGTGCCAGTCAAGGACAGGCTACCTACGAGCAGTACTTC

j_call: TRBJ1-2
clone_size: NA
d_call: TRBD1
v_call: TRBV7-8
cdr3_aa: CASSLRWDRVGYTF
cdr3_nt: TGTGCCAGCAGCTTACGGTGGGACAGGGTGGGCTACACCTTC

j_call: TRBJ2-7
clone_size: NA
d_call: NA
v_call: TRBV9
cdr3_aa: CASSVDGSSYEQYF
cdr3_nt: TGTGCCAGCAGCGTAGACGGTAGCTCCTACGAGCAGTACTTC

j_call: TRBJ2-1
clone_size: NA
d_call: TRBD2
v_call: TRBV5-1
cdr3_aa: CASSPPGLAGGGIYNEQFF
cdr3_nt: TGCGCCAGCAGCCCACCGGGACTAGCGGGAGGGGGAATTTACAATGAGCAGTTCTTC

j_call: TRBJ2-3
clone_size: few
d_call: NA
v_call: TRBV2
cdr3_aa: CASSGPYTDTQYF
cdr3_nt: TGTGCCAGCAGTGGGCCTTACACAGATACGCAGTATTTT

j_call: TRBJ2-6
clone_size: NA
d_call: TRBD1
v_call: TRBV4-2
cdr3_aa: CASSQPTGAGANVLTF
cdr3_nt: TGTGCCAGCAGCCAACCCACAGGGGCTGGGGCCAACGTCCTGACTTTC

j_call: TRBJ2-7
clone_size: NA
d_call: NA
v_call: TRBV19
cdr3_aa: CASSIRPYEQYF
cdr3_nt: TGTGCCAGTAGTATCAGGCCCTACGAGCAGTACTTC

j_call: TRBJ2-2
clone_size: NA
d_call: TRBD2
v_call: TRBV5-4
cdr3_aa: CAASLAGVNTGELFF
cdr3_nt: TGTGCCGCAAGCCTAGCGGGAGTGAACACCGGGGAGCTGTTTTTT

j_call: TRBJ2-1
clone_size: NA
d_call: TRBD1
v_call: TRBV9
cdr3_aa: CASSGDSYNEQFF
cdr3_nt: TGTGCCAGCAGCGGGGACAGCTACAATGAGCAGTTCTTC

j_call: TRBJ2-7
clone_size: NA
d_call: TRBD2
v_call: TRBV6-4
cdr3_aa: CASSASKGGRAYEQYF
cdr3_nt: TGTGCCAGCAGTGCCTCCAAGGGCGGGAGGGCCTACGAGCAGTACTTC

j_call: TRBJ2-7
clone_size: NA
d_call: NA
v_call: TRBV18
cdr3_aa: CASSPSIDLQYF
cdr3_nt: TGTGCCAGCTCACCGAGTATCGATTTACAGTACTTC

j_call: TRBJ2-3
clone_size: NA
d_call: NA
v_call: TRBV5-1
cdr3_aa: CASSLDRSTDTQYF
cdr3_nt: TGCGCCAGCAGCCTCGACAGGAGCACAGATACGCAGTATTTT

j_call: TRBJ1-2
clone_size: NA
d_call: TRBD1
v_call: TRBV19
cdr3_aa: CASTPGQSKSYGYTF
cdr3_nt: TGTGCCAGTACCCCGGGACAGTCGAAAAGCTATGGCTACACCTTC

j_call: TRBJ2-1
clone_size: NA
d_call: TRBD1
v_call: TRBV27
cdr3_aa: CASRPSTGESYNEQFF
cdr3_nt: TGTGCCAGCAGGCCTTCAACAGGGGAGTCCTACAATGAGCAGTTCTTC

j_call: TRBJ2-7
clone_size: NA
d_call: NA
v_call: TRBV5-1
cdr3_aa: CASSLSGTGDEQYF
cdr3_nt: TGCGCCAGCAGCTTGAGCGGGACAGGTGACGAGCAGTACTTC